A selection of T cell receptor beta chains follows, all from one sample in a study of PD-L1 blockade in urothelial cancer. Here immunoSEQ multiplex PCR was the method, and the copy in TCRdb shows in-frame clones only, minus some. The sample gives tens of thousands of clones, around 84% of which show up once; roughly 2.9% is in the top ten. The sample consisted of PBMCs, taken around atezolizumab (anti-PD-L1) treatment. The source is a man aged 45-65 years with urothelial cancer. The CDR3 runs from the conserved cysteine through the conserved F or W. The order of the fields is V gene, clone size, J gene, D gene, CDR3 DNA, CDR3 protein. A D gene is named only where the DNA matches it firmly. Size is omitted from some rows. Given values are once, few, many or a class for expanded clones.

TRBV5-6	-	TRBJ2-7	TRBD2	TGTGCCAGCAGCTTACCGACTAGCGGGAGGTACGAGCAGTACTTC	CASSLPTSGRYEQYF
TRBV28	-	TRBJ2-5	TRBD1	TGTGCCAGCAGTCGGTCGCAAGACAGGGGGTTCGGGGAGACCCAGTACTTC	CASSRSQDRGFGETQYF
TRBV30	-	TRBJ2-1	TRBD2	TGTGCCTGGAGGGGGACCAGGCTAGCGGGAGACAATGAGCAGTTCTTC	CAWRGTRLAGDNEQFF
TRBV7-9	-	TRBJ2-7	TRBD1	TGTGCCAGCAGCTTAGCAGGACAGGGGGCACTCTACGAGCAGTACTTC	CASSLAGQGALYEQYF
TRBV7-7	-	TRBJ2-2	-	TGTGCTAGCAGCCCATCAGGGGCGAACACCGGGGAGCTGTTTTTT	CASSPSGANTGELFF
TRBV7-2	-	TRBJ2-7	-	TGTGCCAGCAGCTCAGGGGTAGGGAGCTACGAGCAGTACTTC	CASSSGVGSYEQYF
TRBV19	few	TRBJ1-1	-	TGTGCCAGTAGTATCCTCGGGGTTGCGACTGAAGCTTTCTTT	CASSILGVATEAFF
TRBV7-2	-	TRBJ2-1	-	TGTGCCAGCAGCTTTTTGGCGGGTATTAACAATGAGCAGTTCTTC	CASSFLAGINNEQFF
TRBV7-2	-	TRBJ2-7	TRBD2	TGTGCCAGCATCGGACTAGCGGGAGGGAGCCAGGCCGAGCAGTACTTC	CASIGLAGGSQAEQYF
TRBV5-6	-	TRBJ2-7	-	TGTGCCAGCAGCGGAGGGGGGAGGGACAATACCTACGAGCAGTACTTC	CASSGGGRDNTYEQYF
TRBV7-3	-	TRBJ1-2	-	TGTGCCAGCAGCTTGGGAGGGGGGATCGACGGCTACACCTTC	CASSLGGGIDGYTF
TRBV19	-	TRBJ2-3	TRBD2	TGTGCCAGTACCGCCTCCGGGACTAGCGGCACAGATACGCAGTATTTT	CASTASGTSGTDTQYF
TRBV7-2	-	TRBJ1-4	-	TGTGCCAGCAGCTTAGGGAGGGTTGAAAAACTGTTTTTT	CASSLGRVEKLFF
TRBV5-1	once	TRBJ1-2	-	TGCGCCAGCAGCTTGACTGACACCGACTATGGCTACACCTTC	CASSLTDTDYGYTF
TRBV7-8	-	TRBJ2-7	-	TGTGCCAGCAGCTTAACTGACTACGAGCAGTACTTC	CASSLTDYEQYF
TRBV18	-	TRBJ2-7	TRBD2	TGTGCCAGCTCACTACTAGCGGGAGACGTCAACGAGCAGTACTTC	CASSLLAGDVNEQYF
TRBV28	-	TRBJ2-3	-	TGTGCCAGCAGTGCCCCAGGGTTCCGCACAGATACGCAGTATTTT	CASSAPGFRTDTQYF
TRBV7-9	-	TRBJ2-1	-	TGTGCCAGCAGTTACGGACTAATCTCCTACAATGAGCAGTTCTTC	CASSYGLISYNEQFF
TRBV5-1	-	TRBJ2-5	-	TGCGCCAGCAGCTTTTCAGGGGAGGGGGAGACCCAGTACTTC	CASSFSGEGETQYF
TRBV30	once	TRBJ2-3	TRBD2	TGTGCCTGGACTAGCGGCTCCACAGATACGCAGTATTTT	CAWTSGSTDTQYF
TRBV5-1	-	TRBJ2-1	-	TGCGCCAGCACCATTGAGGGGGTCCATGAGCAGTTCTTC	CASTIEGVHEQFF
TRBV30	-	TRBJ1-5	-	TGTGCCTGGAGTCCGGGGGACGGTCAGCCCCAGCATTTT	CAWSPGDGQPQHF
TRBV6-4	-	TRBJ2-1	TRBD1	TGTGCCAGCAGTGACTCTGGACAGGGGGCTGATGAGCAGTTCTTC	CASSDSGQGADEQFF
TRBV7-3	-	TRBJ1-1	-	TGTGCCAGCAGCTTAGGCGGCAGATTTGAAGCTTTCTTT	CASSLGGRFEAFF
TRBV10-3	-	TRBJ2-7	TRBD2	TGTGCCATCAGCGTAGCGGGAGTGTTTTACGAGCAGTACTTC	CAISVAGVFYEQYF
TRBV28	-	TRBJ2-3	TRBD2	TGTGCCAGCAAAAGCGGGAGCCCAGATACGCAGTATTTT	CASKSGSPDTQYF
TRBV6-4	few	TRBJ2-1	TRBD1	TGTGCCAGCAGTGACAGGGGGCACAATGAGCAGTTCTTC	CASSDRGHNEQFF
TRBV28	-	TRBJ1-1	-	TGTGCCAGCATAGGAGCGAACACTGAAGCTTTCTTT	CASIGANTEAFF
TRBV28	-	TRBJ2-3	-	TGTGCCAGCAGTTTAGAGGGCACAGATACGCAGTATTTT	CASSLEGTDTQYF
TRBV7-7	-	TRBJ2-5	TRBD2	TGTGCTAGCAGCTTTACGGGACTACAAGAGACCCAGTACTTC	CASSFTGLQETQYF
TRBV30	-	TRBJ2-5	TRBD2	TGTGCCTGGAGTTCCTGGGGGGGAGAGACCCAGTACTTC	CAWSSWGGETQYF
TRBV2	-	TRBJ2-7	TRBD2	TGTGCCAGCAGTGGTGGGGCTAGCGGGAGCATCACCTACGAGCAGTACTTC	CASSGGASGSITYEQYF
TRBV10-3	few	TRBJ2-2	TRBD2	TGTGCCATCACCACGGGACTAGCGGGAGAACCGAACACCGGGGAGCTGTTTTTT	CAITTGLAGEPNTGELFF
TRBV30	-	TRBJ2-2	TRBD2	TGTGCCTGGAGTGTATGGATAGGTAGCGGGAGCACCGGGGAGCTGTTTTTT	CAWSVWIGSGSTGELFF
TRBV15	once	TRBJ1-1	-	TGTGCCACCAGCCGCCTGGGACAAAACACTGAAGCTTTCTTT	CATSRLGQNTEAFF
TRBV5-4	once	TRBJ1-4	TRBD1	TGTGCCAGCAGCTCCGGGACAGGGAGGGGAAAACTGTTTTTT	CASSSGTGRGKLFF
TRBV2	once	TRBJ2-1	TRBD2	TGTGCCAGCAGTGAAGTCGTTTGGACTAGCGGAGACAATGAGCAGTTCTTC	CASSEVVWTSGDNEQFF
TRBV6-5	few	TRBJ1-1	-	TGTGCCAGCAGTTACTCGTCTGAGAATCTGAACACTGAAGCTTTCTTT	CASSYSSENLNTEAFF
TRBV7-9	-	TRBJ2-2	TRBD2	TGTGCCAGCAGCTCGGGACTAGCGGGAGGACCGAACACCGGGGAGCTGTTTTTT	CASSSGLAGGPNTGELFF
TRBV30	-	TRBJ1-5	-	TGTGCCTGGGACTCTAGCAATCAGCCCCAGCATTTT	CAWDSSNQPQHF
TRBV2	-	TRBJ2-1	TRBD1	TGTGCCAGCAGTGAGACAGGGGGCTCCTACAATGAGCAGTTCTTC	CASSETGGSYNEQFF
TRBV5-1	-	TRBJ2-2	TRBD2	TGCGCCAGCAGCTTGGAGGCGGCGGGAGTGGTCTTCGGGGAGCTGTTTTTT	CASSLEAAGVVFGELFF
TRBV5-1	-	TRBJ2-7	-	TGCGCCAGCAGCCCAGGAGGGTTGGGCGAGCAGTACTTC	CASSPGGLGEQYF
TRBV9	-	TRBJ2-7	TRBD1	TGTGCCAGCAGCCTCCGACAGGGGGCGTACGAGCAGTACTTC	CASSLRQGAYEQYF
TRBV5-1	-	TRBJ2-1	TRBD2	TGCGCCAGCAGCGCGGGACTAGCGGGAGGGTATGAGCAGTTCTTC	CASSAGLAGGYEQFF
TRBV7-9	once	TRBJ2-5	TRBD2	TGTGCCAGCAGCTTATTTAGGACTAGCGGGTTTGAGACCCAGTACTTC	CASSLFRTSGFETQYF
TRBV28	-	TRBJ2-7	TRBD2	TGTGCCAGCAGCCCTGGAGGGACGACGGGGGGGTACGAGCAGTACTTC	CASSPGGTTGGYEQYF
TRBV19	-	TRBJ2-5	TRBD1	TGTGCCAGTAGTATGGGGACAGCCGAGACCCAGTACTTC	CASSMGTAETQYF
TRBV5-4	-	TRBJ2-3	TRBD1	TGTGCCAGCAGCAGGGGACAGTCCCATAGCACAGATACGCAGTATTTT	CASSRGQSHSTDTQYF
TRBV27	many	TRBJ1-6	TRBD1	TGTGCCAGCAGGTCCGGGACAGGTTATAATTCACCCCTCCACTTT	CASRSGTGYNSPLHF
TRBV6-4	-	TRBJ2-1	-	TGTGCCAGCAGCTCGGACGGGGGAACCTACAATGAGCAGTTCTTC	CASSSDGGTYNEQFF